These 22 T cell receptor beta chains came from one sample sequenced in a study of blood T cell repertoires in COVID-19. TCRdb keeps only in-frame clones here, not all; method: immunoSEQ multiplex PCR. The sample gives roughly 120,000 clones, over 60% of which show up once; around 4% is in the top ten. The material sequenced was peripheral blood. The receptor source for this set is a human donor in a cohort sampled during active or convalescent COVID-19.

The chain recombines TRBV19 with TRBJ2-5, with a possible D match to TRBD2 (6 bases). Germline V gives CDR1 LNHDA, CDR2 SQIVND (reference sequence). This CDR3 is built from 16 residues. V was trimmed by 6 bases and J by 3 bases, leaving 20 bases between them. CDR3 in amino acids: CASRDTGGRTKETQYF. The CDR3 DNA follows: TGTGCCAGTAGAGACACAGGAGGGAGGACTAAAGAGACCCAGTACTTC.

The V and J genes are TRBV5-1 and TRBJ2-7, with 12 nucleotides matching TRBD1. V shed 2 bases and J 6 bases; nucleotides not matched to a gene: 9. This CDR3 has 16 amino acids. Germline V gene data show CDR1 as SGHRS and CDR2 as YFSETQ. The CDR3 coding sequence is TGCGCCAGCAGCTTAAAAGACGGGACAGGGGGCTTCGAGCAGTACTTC. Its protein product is CASSLKDGTGGFEQYF.

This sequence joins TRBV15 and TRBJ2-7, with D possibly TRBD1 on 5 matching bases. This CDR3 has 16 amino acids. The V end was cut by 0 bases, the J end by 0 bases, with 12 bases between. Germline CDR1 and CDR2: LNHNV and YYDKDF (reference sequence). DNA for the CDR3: TGTGCCACCAGCAGAGATGGACACATTAACTCCTACGAGCAGTACTTC. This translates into CATSRDGHINSYEQYF.

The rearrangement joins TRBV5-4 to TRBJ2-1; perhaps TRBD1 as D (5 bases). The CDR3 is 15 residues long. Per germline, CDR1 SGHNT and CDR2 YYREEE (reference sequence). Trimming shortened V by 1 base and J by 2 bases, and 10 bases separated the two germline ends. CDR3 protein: CASSLSRGPYNEQFF. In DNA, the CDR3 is TGTGCCAGCAGCTTGTCAAGGGGCCCCTACAATGAGCAGTTCTTC.

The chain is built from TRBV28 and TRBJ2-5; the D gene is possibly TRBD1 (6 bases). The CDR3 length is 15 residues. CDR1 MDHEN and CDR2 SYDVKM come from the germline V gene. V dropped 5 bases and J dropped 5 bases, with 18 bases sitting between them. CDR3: CASSPSGTTGETQYF. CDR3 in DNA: TGTGCCAGCAGTCCCTCCGGGACAACAGGCGAGACCCAGTACTTC.

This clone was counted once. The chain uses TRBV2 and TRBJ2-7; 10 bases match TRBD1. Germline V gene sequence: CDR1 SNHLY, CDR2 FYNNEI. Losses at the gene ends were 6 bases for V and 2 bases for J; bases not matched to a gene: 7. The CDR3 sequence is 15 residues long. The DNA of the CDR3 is TGTGCCAGCAGGCCGGACAGGGGGAGCACCTACGAGCAGTACTTC. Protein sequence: CASRPDRGSTYEQYF. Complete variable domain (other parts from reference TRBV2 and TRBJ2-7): EPEVTQTPSHQVTQMGQEVILRCVPISNHLYFYWYRQILGQKVEFLVSFYNNEISEKSEIFDDQFSVERPDGSNFTLKIRSTKLEDSAMYFCASRPDRGSTYEQYFGPGTRLTVT.

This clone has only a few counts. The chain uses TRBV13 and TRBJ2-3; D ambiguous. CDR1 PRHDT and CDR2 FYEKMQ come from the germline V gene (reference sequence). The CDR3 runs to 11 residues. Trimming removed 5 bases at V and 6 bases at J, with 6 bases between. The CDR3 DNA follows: TGTGCCAGCAGCGTTTCGGATACGCAGTATTTT. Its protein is CASSVSDTQYF. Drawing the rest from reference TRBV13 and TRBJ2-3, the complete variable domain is AAGVIQSPRHLIKEKRETATLKCYPIPRHDTVYWYQQGPGQDPQFLISFYEKMQSDKGSIPDRFSAQQFSDYHSELNMSSLELGDSALYFCASSVSDTQYFGPGTRLTVL.

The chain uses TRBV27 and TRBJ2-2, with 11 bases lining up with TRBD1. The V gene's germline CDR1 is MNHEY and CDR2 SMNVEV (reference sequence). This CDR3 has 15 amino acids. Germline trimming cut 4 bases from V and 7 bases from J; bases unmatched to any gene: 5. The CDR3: CASSSWTGGGGELFF. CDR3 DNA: TGTGCCAGCAGTTCATGGACAGGGGGCGGCGGGGAGCTGTTTTTT.

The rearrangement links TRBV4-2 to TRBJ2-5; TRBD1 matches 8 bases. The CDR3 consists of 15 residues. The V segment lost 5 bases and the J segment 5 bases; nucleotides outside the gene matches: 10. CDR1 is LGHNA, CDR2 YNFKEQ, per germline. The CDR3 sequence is CASSTGQDRWETQYF. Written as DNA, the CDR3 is TGTGCCAGCAGCACGGGACAGGATAGATGGGAGACCCAGTACTTC.

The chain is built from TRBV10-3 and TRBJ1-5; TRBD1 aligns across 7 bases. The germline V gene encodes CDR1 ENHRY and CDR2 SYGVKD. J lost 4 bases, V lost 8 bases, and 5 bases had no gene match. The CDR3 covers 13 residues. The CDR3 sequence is CAIGDRGNQPQHF. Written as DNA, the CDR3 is TGTGCCATCGGGGACAGAGGAAATCAGCCCCAGCATTTT.

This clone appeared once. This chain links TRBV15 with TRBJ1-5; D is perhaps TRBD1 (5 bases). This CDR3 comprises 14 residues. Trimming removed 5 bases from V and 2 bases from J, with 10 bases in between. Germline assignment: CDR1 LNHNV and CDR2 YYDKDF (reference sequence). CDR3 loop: CATSLRVGNQPQHF. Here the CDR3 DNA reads TGTGCCACCAGCCTCAGGGTTGGCAATCAGCCCCAGCATTTT.

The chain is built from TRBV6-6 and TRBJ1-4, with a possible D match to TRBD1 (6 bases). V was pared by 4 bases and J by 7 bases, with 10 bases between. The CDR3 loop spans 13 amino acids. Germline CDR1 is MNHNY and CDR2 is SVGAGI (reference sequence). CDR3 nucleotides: TGTGCCAGCAGTTGGGCAGGGGTTGAAAAACTGTTTTTT. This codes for CASSWAGVEKLFF.

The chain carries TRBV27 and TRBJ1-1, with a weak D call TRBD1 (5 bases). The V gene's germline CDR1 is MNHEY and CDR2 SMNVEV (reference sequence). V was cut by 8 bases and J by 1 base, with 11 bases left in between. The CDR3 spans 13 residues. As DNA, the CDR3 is TGTGCCAGCCATTACGGGGGGAACACTGAAGCTTTCTTT. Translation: CASHYGGNTEAFF.

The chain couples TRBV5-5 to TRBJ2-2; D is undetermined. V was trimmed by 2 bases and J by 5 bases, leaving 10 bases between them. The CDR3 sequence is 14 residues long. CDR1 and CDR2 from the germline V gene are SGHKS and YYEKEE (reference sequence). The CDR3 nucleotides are TGTGCCAGCAGCTTCTCCTTTCTGACCGGGGAGCTGTTTTTT. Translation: CASSFSFLTGELFF.

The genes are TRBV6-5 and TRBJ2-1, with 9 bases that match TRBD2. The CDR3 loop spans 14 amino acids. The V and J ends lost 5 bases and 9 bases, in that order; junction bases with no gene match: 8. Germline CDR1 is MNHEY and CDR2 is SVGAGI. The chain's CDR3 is CASSRLAGPPEQFF. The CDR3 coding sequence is TGTGCCAGCAGTCGCCTAGCGGGACCGCCTGAGCAGTTCTTC.

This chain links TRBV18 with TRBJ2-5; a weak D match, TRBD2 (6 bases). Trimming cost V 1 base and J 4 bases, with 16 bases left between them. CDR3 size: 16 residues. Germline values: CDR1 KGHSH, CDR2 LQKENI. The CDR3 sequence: CASSPRDPRGGETQYF. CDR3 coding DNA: TGTGCCAGCTCACCACGGGACCCGAGGGGAGGAGAGACCCAGTACTTC. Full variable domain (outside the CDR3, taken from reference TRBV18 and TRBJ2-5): NAGVMQNPRHLVRRRGQEARLRCSPMKGHSHVYWYRQLPEEGLKFMVYLQKENIIDESGMPKERFSAEFPKEGPSILRIQQVVRGDSAAYFCASSPRDPRGGETQYFGPGTRLLVL.

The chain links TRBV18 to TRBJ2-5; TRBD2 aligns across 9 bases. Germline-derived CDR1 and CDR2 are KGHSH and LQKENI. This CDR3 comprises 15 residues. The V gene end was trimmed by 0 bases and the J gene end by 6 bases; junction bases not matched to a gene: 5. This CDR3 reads CASSPPAGGPKTQYF. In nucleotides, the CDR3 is TGTGCCAGCTCACCACCGGCGGGGGGGCCGAAGACCCAGTACTTC.

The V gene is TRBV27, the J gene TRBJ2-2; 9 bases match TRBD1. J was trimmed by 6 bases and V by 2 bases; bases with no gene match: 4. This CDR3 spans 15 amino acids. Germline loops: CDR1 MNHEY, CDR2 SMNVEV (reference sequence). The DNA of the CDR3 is TGTGCCAGCAGTTTAACAGGGGGCTTAGCCGGGGAGCTGTTTTTT. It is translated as CASSLTGGLAGELFF.

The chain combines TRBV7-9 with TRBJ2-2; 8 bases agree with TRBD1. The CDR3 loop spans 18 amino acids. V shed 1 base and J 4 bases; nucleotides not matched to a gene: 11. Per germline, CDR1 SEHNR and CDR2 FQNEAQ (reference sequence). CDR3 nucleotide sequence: TGTGCCAGCAGCTTAGGGACAGGGTGGTCGTTTTTCACCGGGGAGCTGTTTTTT. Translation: CASSLGTGWSFFTGELFF.

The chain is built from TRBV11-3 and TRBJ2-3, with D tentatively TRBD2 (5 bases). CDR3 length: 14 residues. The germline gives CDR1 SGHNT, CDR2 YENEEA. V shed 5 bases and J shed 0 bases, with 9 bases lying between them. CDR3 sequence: CASSTRTSTDTQYF. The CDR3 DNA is TGTGCCAGCAGCACCCGGACTAGCACAGATACGCAGTATTTT.

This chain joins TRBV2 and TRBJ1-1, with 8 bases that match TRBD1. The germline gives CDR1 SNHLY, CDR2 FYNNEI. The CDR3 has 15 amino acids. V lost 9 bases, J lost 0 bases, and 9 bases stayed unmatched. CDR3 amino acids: CASRVPGGLNTEAFF. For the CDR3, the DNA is TGTGCCAGTAGGGTGCCAGGGGGCCTGAACACTGAAGCTTTCTTT.

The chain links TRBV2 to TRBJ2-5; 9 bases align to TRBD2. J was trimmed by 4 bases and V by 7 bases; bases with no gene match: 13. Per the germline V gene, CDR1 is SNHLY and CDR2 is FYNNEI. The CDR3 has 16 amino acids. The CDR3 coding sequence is TGTGCCAGCAAAGTGAGCGGGGGGTTATCTCGAGAGACCCAGTACTTC. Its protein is CASKVSGGLSRETQYF.